This TCR beta chain originates from a study of blood T cell repertoires in COVID-19. For the study at large: Sources were T cells, B-cell-depleted T cells, or PBMCs; the material itself was cDNA or gDNA.

The protocol was immunoSEQ multiplex PCR, while the TCRdb copy is restricted to in-frame clones and leaves out a portion. The sample consists of about 150,000 clones, around 83% of them appearing once. CDR3 length: 15 amino acids. The V segment lost 7 bases and the J segment 3 bases; nucleotides outside the gene matches: 9. Germline loops: CDR1 LNHDA, CDR2 SQIVND (reference sequence). The chain is built from TRBV19 and TRBJ1-2, with TRBD1 identical over 9 bases. The sample was peripheral blood. This receptor was identified in a woman in her fifties or sixties with acute or convalescent COVID-19. The CDR3: CASMGRDRDYYGYTF. The CDR3 region has the DNA TGTGCCAGTATGGGCCGGGACAGGGATTACTATGGCTACACCTTC. The entire variable domain, with the rest obtained from reference TRBV19 and TRBJ1-2, is as follows: DGGITQSPKYLFRKEGQNVTLSCEQNLNHDAMYWYRQDPGQGLRLIYYSQIVNDFQKGDIAEGYSVSREKKESFPLTVTSAQKNPTAFYLCASMGRDRDYYGYTFGSGTRLTVV.